The 31 T cell receptor beta chains below were found in one sample sequenced in a study of T cells in localized non-small cell lung cancer. Data came from immunoSEQ multiplex PCR; TCRdb stores just in-frame clones and leaves some out. Of roughly 3,600 clones in the sample, 45% to 50% are singletons; the top ten hold under 5%. This material consisted of lymph node tissue, taken before any cancer treatment. All receptors come from a woman between 18 and 49 years old with stage I lung adenocarcinoma.

This chain links TRBV14 with TRBJ1-5; D may be TRBD1 (5 bases). Germline V gene sequence: CDR1 SGHDN, CDR2 FVKESK. The CDR3 contains 13 residues. Trimming cost V 4 bases and J 5 bases, with 9 bases left between them. The CDR3 protein is CASSPGGDQPQHF. The CDR3 DNA is TGTGCCAGCAGCCCCGGGGGGGATCAGCCCCAGCATTTT.

This clone was picked up a small number of times. The chain is built from TRBV23-1 and TRBJ2-7; TRBD1 might be the D (5 bases). TRBV23-1 is labeled an ORF, and its function is uncertain. The CDR3 contains 14 residues. With 6 bases removed from V and 3 bases from J, the gap between germline ends came to 15 bases. The CDR3 loop reads CASSQDLGVYEQYF. DNA for the CDR3: TGCGCCAGCAGCCAAGATTTAGGGGTCTACGAGCAGTACTTC.

The chain is built from TRBV6-8 and TRBJ1-4; 9 bases align to TRBD1. Germline V gene sequence: CDR1 MNHGY, CDR2 SAAAGT. Trimming at V came to 4 bases and at J to 2 bases, leaving 5 bases not matched to a gene. The CDR3 has 16 residues. CDR3 DNA: TGTGCCAGCAGTTGGGACAGGGTTGGGACTAATGAAAAACTGTTTTTT. Its translation: CASSWDRVGTNEKLFF.

V usage is TRBV19 and J usage is TRBJ1-1, with D perhaps matching TRBD1 (6 bases). Germline assignment: CDR1 LNHDA and CDR2 SQIVND (reference sequence). CDR3 length: 12 amino acids. V was cut by 4 bases and J by 6 bases, with 9 bases left in between. CDR3 sequence: CASSKGGAEAFF. The DNA for the CDR3 is TGTGCCAGTAGTAAGGGGGGAGCTGAAGCTTTCTTT. Based on the CDR3 plus reference TRBV19 and TRBJ1-1, the full variable domain is DGGITQSPKYLFRKEGQNVTLSCEQNLNHDAMYWYRQDPGQGLRLIYYSQIVNDFQKGDIAEGYSVSREKKESFPLTVTSAQKNPTAFYLCASSKGGAEAFFGQGTRLTVV.

CDR3 residues: CASSVRGHINYGYTF. The CDR3 DNA reads as TGTGCCAGCAGCGTCAGGGGACACATCAACTATGGCTACACCTTC. V and J are TRBV11-3 and TRBJ1-2, with TRBD1 as a possible D gene (6 bases). The CDR3 is 15 residues long. Per the germline V gene, CDR1 is SGHNT and CDR2 is YENEEA. The V and J ends lost 5 bases and 2 bases respectively, with 15 bases between them. Full variable domain (missing parts from reference TRBV11-3 and TRBJ1-2): EAGVVQSPRYKIIEKKQPVAFWCNPISGHNTLYWYLQNLGQGPELLIRYENEEAVDDSQLPKDRFSAERLKGVDSTLKIQPAELGDSAVYLCASSVRGHINYGYTFGSGTRLTVV.

The rearrangement links TRBV18 to TRBJ2-7; D gene unclear. This CDR3 is 13 amino acids long. Deletions cut 0 bases from V and 3 bases from J, with 6 bases between. Germline CDR1 KGHSH, CDR2 LQKENI. The CDR3 loop reads CASSPPVGYEQYF. The CDR3 region has the DNA TGTGCCAGCTCACCACCGGTAGGCTACGAGCAGTACTTC.

The rearrangement joins TRBV11-3 to TRBJ2-7; D assignment may be TRBD1 or TRBD2 (6 bases each). CDR1 SGHNT and CDR2 YENEEA come from the germline V gene. V was trimmed by 5 bases and J by 6 bases, leaving 20 bases between them. The CDR3 loop spans 15 amino acids. The CDR3 DNA is TGTGCCAGCAGCACGAAAGATCGGGGGCGTTTCGAGCAGTACTTC. This gives the protein CASSTKDRGRFEQYF. Filled out from reference TRBV11-3 and TRBJ2-7, the complete variable domain reads EAGVVQSPRYKIIEKKQPVAFWCNPISGHNTLYWYLQNLGQGPELLIRYENEEAVDDSQLPKDRFSAERLKGVDSTLKIQPAELGDSAVYLCASSTKDRGRFEQYFGPGTRLTVT.

This rearrangement joins TRBV5-1 to TRBJ1-3; D gene ambiguous. V lost 4 bases to trimming and J lost 8 bases, with 19 bases between them. The germline V gene has CDR1 SGHRS and CDR2 YFSETQ. The CDR3 runs to 15 residues. DNA of the CDR3: TGCGCCAGCAGCCCCGGCAGGCGGGTCCTCGACACCATATATTTT. It codes for CASSPGRRVLDTIYF.

The chain is built from TRBV28 and TRBJ2-5; tentatively, D is TRBD2 (5 bases). Trimming removed 5 bases from V and 4 bases from J, with 14 bases in between. The germline CDR1 and CDR2 sequences are MDHEN and SYDVKM. The CDR3 has 14 amino acids. CDR3 loop: CASSGQEGRETQYF. The CDR3 nucleotides read TGTGCCAGCAGTGGGCAGGAAGGGAGAGAGACCCAGTACTTC.

This clone showed up just a few times. The rearrangement links TRBV9 to TRBJ2-2; possibly TRBD1 for D (6 bases). This CDR3 spans 15 amino acids. Looked up from germline, CDR1 is SGDLS and CDR2 is YYNGEE. V was trimmed by 4 bases and J by 6 bases, leaving 16 bases between them. CDR3 bases: TGTGCCAGCAGCCTCAGAGACAGGTTACCCGGGGAGCTGTTTTTT. Amino acid sequence: CASSLRDRLPGELFF.

This clone was seen a handful of times. CDR3 residues: CASSEGMNTEAFF. The CDR3 DNA follows: TGTGCCAGCAGTGAGGGGATGAACACTGAAGCTTTCTTT. The J gene is TRBJ1-1, the V gene TRBV9; D possibly corresponds to TRBD1 (5 bases). The V and J ends lost 5 bases and 0 bases respectively, with 8 bases between them. The CDR3 sequence is 13 residues long. In germline, CDR1 is SGDLS, CDR2 YYNGEE.

This clone has a handful of counts. The rearrangement joins TRBV6-8 to TRBJ1-2; 7 nucleotides agree with TRBD1. The germline gives CDR1 MNHGY, CDR2 SAAAGT. This CDR3 is 15 amino acids long. After removal of 5 bases from V and 1 base from J, the junction contained 7 bases not matched to a gene. The CDR3 protein is CASSRNWDSNYGYTF. CDR3 DNA sequence: TGTGCCAGCAGTCGGAATTGGGACAGTAACTATGGCTACACCTTC.

J is TRBJ2-2 and V is TRBV9; D perhaps matches TRBD1 (5 bases). V lost 3 bases and J lost 8, with 8 bases in between. Germline assignment: CDR1 SGDLS and CDR2 YYNGEE. This CDR3 region has 12 residues. CDR3 DNA: TGTGCCAGCAGCGCCAGGGAAGGGGAGCTGTTTTTT. Its translation is CASSAREGELFF.

The J gene is TRBJ2-7, the V gene TRBV18; D gene unclear. Deletions cut 2 bases from V and 0 bases from J, with 5 bases between. CDR3 size: 13 residues. CDR1 and CDR2 (germline): KGHSH, LQKENI. Here the CDR3 reads CASSPESSYEQYF. The CDR3 DNA reads as TGTGCCAGCTCACCAGAATCCTCCTACGAGCAGTACTTC.

This chain uses TRBV6-8 with TRBJ1-3; no reliable D call. V was trimmed by 2 bases and J by 0 bases, leaving 11 bases between them. Germline CDR1 MNHGY, CDR2 SAAAGT. The CDR3 loop spans 16 amino acids. The CDR3 sequence: CASSYNQAGSGNTIYF. The CDR3 region has the DNA TGTGCCAGCAGTTACAATCAGGCAGGCTCTGGAAACACCATATATTTT.

The V call is TRBV4-1, the J call TRBJ2-1, with a tentative D call TRBD1 (6 bases). CDR1 is MGHRA and CDR2 is YSYEKL in the germline V gene. The V end was cut by 2 bases, the J end by 2 bases, with 13 bases between. This CDR3 has 16 amino acids. The CDR3 loop is CASSQSGRGAYNEQFF. CDR3 nucleotide sequence: TGCGCCAGCAGCCAATCGGGCAGGGGAGCCTACAATGAGCAGTTCTTC.

The V gene is TRBV10-2, the J gene TRBJ2-1; the match to TRBD2 covers 7 bases. This CDR3 region has 12 residues. Germline V gives CDR1 WSHSY, CDR2 SAAADI. V lost 6 bases and J lost 8; bases outside the gene matches: 4. Here the CDR3 DNA reads TGCGCCAGCAGCCCAACTAGCGATGAGCAGTTCTTC. This codes for CASSPTSDEQFF.

This CDR3 is CATSVMREGPYNEQFF. Written as DNA, the CDR3 is TGTGCCACATCAGTTATGCGGGAGGGCCCTTACAATGAGCAGTTCTTC. V is TRBV19 and J is TRBJ2-1; 9 bases match TRBD2. The CDR3 totals 16 residues. Per the germline V gene, CDR1 is LNHDA and CDR2 is SQIVND (reference sequence). Trimming at V came to 10 bases and at J to 4 bases, leaving 14 bases not matched to a gene.

This clone was recorded a few times. The chain employs TRBV6-1 and TRBJ1-3; D is ambiguous. The length of the CDR3 is 16 residues. Germline V gene sequence: CDR1 MNHNS, CDR2 SASEGT. V dropped 1 base and J dropped 1 base, with 11 bases sitting between them. The CDR3 DNA reads TGTGCCAGCAGTGAAGGGGCCCTGGGGTCTGGAAACACCATATATTTT. Protein sequence: CASSEGALGSGNTIYF.

The rearrangement uses TRBV2 and TRBJ2-7; unclear D gene. The V gene lost 2 bases and the J gene lost 7 bases, with 12 bases spanning the gap. CDR3 size: 13 residues. In germline, CDR1 is SNHLY, CDR2 FYNNEI. The CDR3 nucleotides read TGTGCCAGCAGTGAAAATCTGAGCTGGGAGCAGTACTTC. Translating gives CASSENLSWEQYF.

This clone was detected only once. The chain carries TRBV29-1 and TRBJ1-1; D call uncertain. The CDR3 runs 13 residues. Germline CDR1 is SQVTM and CDR2 is ANQGSEA. The V end was cut by 5 bases, the J end by 0 bases, with 10 bases between. CDR3 loop: CSVRNSLNTEAFF. CDR3 DNA sequence: TGCAGCGTTCGAAACAGCTTGAACACTGAAGCTTTCTTT. The variable domain in full, completed from reference TRBV29-1 and TRBJ1-1, reads SAVISQKPSRDICQRGTSLTIQCQVDSQVTMMFWYRQQPGQSLTLIATANQGSEATYESGFVIDKFPISRPNLTFSTLTVSNMSPEDSSIYLCSVRNSLNTEAFFGQGTRLTVV.

The rearrangement uses TRBV18 and TRBJ2-1; 8 nucleotides line up with TRBD2. V was pared by 5 bases and J by 7 bases, with 7 bases of the junction left unmatched. The CDR3 is 14 residues long. From germline, CDR1 is KGHSH and CDR2 LQKENI. In nucleotides, the CDR3 is TGTGCCAGCTCAACGACTAGCGTTCTTAATGAGCAGTTCTTC. Protein product: CASSTTSVLNEQFF.

V gene TRBV28 combines with J gene TRBJ2-6, with D maybe TRBD1 (6 bases). This CDR3 contains 15 residues. CDR1 is MDHEN and CDR2 is SYDVKM in the germline V gene. The germline V and J ends were trimmed by 5 bases and 1 base, with 9 bases remaining between them. The CDR3 DNA follows: TGTGCCAGCAGTCACAGGGTATCTGGGGCCAACGTCCTGACTTTC. Translating it yields CASSHRVSGANVLTF.

The chain joins TRBV6-8 to TRBJ2-2; 10 positions match TRBD1. Looked up from germline, CDR1 is MNHGY and CDR2 is SAAAGT. The CDR3 covers 14 residues. V shed 10 bases, J shed 3 bases, and the junction held 5 bases outside the gene matches. The CDR3 loop reads CAISGTGDTGELFF. In DNA form, the CDR3 reads TGTGCCATCAGCGGGACAGGGGACACCGGGGAGCTGTTTTTT.

The gene calls are TRBV6-1 and TRBJ1-5; a possible D gene is TRBD1 (5 bases). The CDR3 is 13 amino acids. Germline V gives CDR1 MNHNS, CDR2 SASEGT. Trimming stripped 1 base from V and 7 bases from J, with 8 bases between. CDR3 DNA sequence: TGTGCCAGCAGTGAAGGGCAGGGCCAGCCCCAGCATTTT. Its protein is CASSEGQGQPQHF.

This clone has a handful of counts. This rearrangement joins TRBV23-1 to TRBJ2-2; D is possibly TRBD2 (6 bases). TRBV23-1 is placed among ORFs of uncertain function. The CDR3 totals 15 residues. Trimming pared 6 bases from V and 5 bases from J, leaving 16 bases between. This CDR3 is CASSQEEGGTGELFF. The DNA for the CDR3 is TGCGCCAGCAGCCAAGAGGAGGGAGGAACCGGGGAGCTGTTTTTT.

The sample holds a few counts of this clone. V usage is TRBV11-3 and J usage is TRBJ2-5, with D unresolved. The CDR3 spans 14 residues. The V end lost 1 base, the J end lost 2 bases, and 8 bases lay between the germline ends. The germline V gene has CDR1 SGHNT and CDR2 YENEEA. CDR3 sequence: CASSLGSGQETQYF. CDR3 DNA sequence: TGTGCCAGCAGCTTAGGATCAGGTCAAGAGACCCAGTACTTC.

The rearrangement links TRBV14 to TRBJ2-7; no firm D call. The germline gives CDR1 SGHDN, CDR2 FVKESK. Trimming took off 1 base at V and 2 bases at J, with 12 bases between the two ends. This CDR3 spans 15 amino acids. The CDR3 DNA is TGTGCCAGCAGCCAAGCAGACTTGATCCCCTACGAGCAGTACTTC. It yields the protein CASSQADLIPYEQYF.

The chain has TRBV19 and TRBJ2-7; the D is unclear. This CDR3 is 15 amino acids long. V was pared by 6 bases and J by 2 bases, with 17 bases between. The germline V gene encodes CDR1 LNHDA and CDR2 SQIVND (reference sequence). The CDR3 sequence: CASSFTVFATYEQYF. DNA of the CDR3: TGTGCCAGTAGCTTCACAGTATTCGCCACCTACGAGCAGTACTTC.

The chain couples TRBV27 to TRBJ2-4, with 9 bases identical to TRBD1. The CDR3 is made up of 14 amino acids. Germline trimming cut 6 bases from V and 7 bases from J; bases unmatched to any gene: 7. Germline values: CDR1 MNHEY, CDR2 SMNVEV (reference sequence). CDR3 bases: TGTGCCAGCAGGACTTCGGGACAGGGTAACATTCAGTACTTC. Its translation is CASRTSGQGNIQYF.

The chain couples TRBV19 to TRBJ2-1; 8 positions agree with TRBD2. Germline-derived CDR1 and CDR2 are LNHDA and SQIVND (reference sequence). The CDR3 runs to 15 residues. V was pared by 4 bases and J by 8 bases, with 10 bases of the junction left unmatched. The CDR3 region has the DNA TGTGCCAGTAGTACCCAACCGGGAGGGTTATATGAGCAGTTCTTC. Translation: CASSTQPGGLYEQFF.